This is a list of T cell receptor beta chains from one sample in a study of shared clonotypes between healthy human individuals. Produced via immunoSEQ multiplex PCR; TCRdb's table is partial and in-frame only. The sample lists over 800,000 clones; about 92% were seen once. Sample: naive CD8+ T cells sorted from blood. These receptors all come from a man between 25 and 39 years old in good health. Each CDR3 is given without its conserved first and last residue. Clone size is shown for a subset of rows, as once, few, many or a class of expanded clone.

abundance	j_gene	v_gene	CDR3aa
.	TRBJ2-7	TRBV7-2	ASSPPRGEQY
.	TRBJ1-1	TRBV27	ASKPLQQYESAF
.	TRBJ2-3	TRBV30	AAGRERTDTQY
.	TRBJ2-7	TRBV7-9	ASSSTTVSYEQY
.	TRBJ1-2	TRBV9	ASSLDNLYGYT
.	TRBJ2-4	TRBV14	ASSQVGDANPIQY
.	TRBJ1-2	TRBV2	ASSQTGGRDYGYT
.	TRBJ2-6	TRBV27	ASSRWGQGNSGANVLT
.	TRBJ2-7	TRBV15	ATSREGGVQY
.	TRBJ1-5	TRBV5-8	ASSTRGKVYSNQPQH
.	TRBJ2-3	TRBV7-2	ASSLGRWGTDTQY
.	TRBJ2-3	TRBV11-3	ASSLDRGLTTDTQY
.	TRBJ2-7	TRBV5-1	ASSSFGVRYEQY
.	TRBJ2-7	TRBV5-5	ASSPWTPLREQY
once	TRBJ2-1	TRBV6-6	ANSDRGLNDEQF
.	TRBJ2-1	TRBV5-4	ASSVLGWEVYEQF
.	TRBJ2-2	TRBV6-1	ASSEKYREGTGELF
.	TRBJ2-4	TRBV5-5	ASSRLADLAKNIQY
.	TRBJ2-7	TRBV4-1	ASSPRPDEQY
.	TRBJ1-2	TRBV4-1	ASSHPRQDITGGYT
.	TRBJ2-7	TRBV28	ASSETGAYEQY
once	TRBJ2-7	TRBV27	ASSRRVPGVKYEQY
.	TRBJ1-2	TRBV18	ASSPPPGGASYGYT
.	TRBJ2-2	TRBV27	ASSFRGRPGELF
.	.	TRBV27	ASSFLTGEWVYEQY
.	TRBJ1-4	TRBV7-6	ASSSNSAATNEKLF
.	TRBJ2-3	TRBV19	ATRLAGVTDTQY
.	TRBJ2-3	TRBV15	ATSGGLAGGDTQY
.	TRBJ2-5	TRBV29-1	SAWGLETQY
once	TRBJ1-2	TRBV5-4	ASSLSPSYGYT
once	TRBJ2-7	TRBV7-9	ASSSSGRFSYEQY
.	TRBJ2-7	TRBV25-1	ASSGVKPGQGYEQY
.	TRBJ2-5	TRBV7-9	ASSYSRANQETQY
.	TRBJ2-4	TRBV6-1	ASTSKTLNIQY
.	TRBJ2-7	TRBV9	ASSTWDQEEYEQY
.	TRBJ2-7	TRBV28	ASSSTGGKGEQY
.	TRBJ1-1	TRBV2	ASLLETDWGNTEAF
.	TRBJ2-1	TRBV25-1	ASSVSSDEQF
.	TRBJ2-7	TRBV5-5	ASSQDYEQY
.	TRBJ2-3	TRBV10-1	ASSLGPTQY
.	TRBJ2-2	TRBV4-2	ASSQVRTGISGELF
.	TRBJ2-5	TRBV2	ASSVSTSYETQY
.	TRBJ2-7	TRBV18	ASSPGEAYEQY